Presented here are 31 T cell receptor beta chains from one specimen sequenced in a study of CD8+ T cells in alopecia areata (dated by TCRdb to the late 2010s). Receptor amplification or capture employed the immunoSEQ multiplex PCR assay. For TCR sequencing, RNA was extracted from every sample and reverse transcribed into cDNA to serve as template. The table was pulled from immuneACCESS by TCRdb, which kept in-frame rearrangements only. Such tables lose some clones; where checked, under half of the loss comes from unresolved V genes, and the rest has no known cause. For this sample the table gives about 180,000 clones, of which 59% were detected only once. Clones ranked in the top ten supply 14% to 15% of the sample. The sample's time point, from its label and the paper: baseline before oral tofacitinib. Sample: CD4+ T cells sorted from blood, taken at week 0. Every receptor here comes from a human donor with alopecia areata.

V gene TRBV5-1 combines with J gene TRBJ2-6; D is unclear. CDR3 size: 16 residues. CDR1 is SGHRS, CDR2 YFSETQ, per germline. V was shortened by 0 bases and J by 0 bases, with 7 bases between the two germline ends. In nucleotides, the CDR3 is TGCGCCAGCAGCTTGGCAGGAAACTCTGGGGCCAACGTCCTGACTTTC. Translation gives CASSLAGNSGANVLTF.

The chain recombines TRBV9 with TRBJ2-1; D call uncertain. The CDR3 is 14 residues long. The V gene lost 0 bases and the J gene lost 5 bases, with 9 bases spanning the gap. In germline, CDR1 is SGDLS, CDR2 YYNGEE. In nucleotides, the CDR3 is TGTGCCAGCAGCGTAGCTTCGTCCAACAATGAGCAGTTCTTC. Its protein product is CASSVASSNNEQFF.

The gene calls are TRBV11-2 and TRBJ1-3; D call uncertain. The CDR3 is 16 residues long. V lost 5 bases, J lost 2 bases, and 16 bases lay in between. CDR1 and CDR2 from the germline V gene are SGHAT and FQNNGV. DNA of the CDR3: TGTGCCAGCAGCCTTAAGGCCCCTGGGCCTGGAAACACCATATATTTT. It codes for CASSLKAPGPGNTIYF. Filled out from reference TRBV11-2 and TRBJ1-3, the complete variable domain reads EAGVAQSPRYKIIEKRQSVAFWCNPISGHATLYWYQQILGQGPKLLIQFQNNGVVDDSQLPKDRFSAERLKGVDSTLKIQPAKLEDSAVYLCASSLKAPGPGNTIYFGEGSWLTVV.

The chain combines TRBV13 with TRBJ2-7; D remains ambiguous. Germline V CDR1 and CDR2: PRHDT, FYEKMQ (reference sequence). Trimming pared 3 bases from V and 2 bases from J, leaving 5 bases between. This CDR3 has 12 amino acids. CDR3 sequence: CASSLSPYEQYF. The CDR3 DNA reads TGTGCCAGCAGCTTGTCACCCTACGAGCAGTACTTC.

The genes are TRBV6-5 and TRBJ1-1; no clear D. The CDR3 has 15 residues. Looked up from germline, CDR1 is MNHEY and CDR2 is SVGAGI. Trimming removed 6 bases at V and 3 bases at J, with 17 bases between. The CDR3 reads CASRVFTGQDTEAFF. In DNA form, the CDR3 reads TGTGCCAGCAGAGTCTTCACCGGGCAGGACACTGAAGCTTTCTTT.

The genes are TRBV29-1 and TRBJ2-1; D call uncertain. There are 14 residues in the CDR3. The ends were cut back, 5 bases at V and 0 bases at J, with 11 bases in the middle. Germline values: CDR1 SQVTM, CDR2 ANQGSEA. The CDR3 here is CSVLWQTSYNEQFF. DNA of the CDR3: TGCAGCGTTTTGTGGCAGACCTCCTACAATGAGCAGTTCTTC.

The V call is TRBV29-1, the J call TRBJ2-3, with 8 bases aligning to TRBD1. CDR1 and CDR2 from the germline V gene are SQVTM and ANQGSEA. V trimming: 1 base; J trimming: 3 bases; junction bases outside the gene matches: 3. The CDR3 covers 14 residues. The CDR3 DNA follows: TGCAGCGTTGAAGGACGGGACAGGACAGATACGCAGTATTTT. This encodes CSVEGRDRTDTQYF.

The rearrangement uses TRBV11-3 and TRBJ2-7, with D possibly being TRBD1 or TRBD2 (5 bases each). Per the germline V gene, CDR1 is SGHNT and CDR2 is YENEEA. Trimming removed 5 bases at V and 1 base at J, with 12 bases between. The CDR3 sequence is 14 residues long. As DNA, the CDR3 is TGTGCCAGCAGCCGGGGCAGGAGTTCCTACGAGCAGTACTTC. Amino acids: CASSRGRSSYEQYF.

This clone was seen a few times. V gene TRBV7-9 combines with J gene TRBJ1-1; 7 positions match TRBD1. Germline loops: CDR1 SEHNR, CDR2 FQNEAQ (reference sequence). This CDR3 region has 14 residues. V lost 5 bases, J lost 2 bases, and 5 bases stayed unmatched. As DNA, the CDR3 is TGTGCCAGCAGCCAGGGACAGCAAAACACTGAAGCTTTCTTT. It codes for CASSQGQQNTEAFF.

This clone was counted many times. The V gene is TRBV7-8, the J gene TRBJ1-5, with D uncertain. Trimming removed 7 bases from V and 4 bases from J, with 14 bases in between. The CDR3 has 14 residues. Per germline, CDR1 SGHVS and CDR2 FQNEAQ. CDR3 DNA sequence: TGTGCCAGCAAACTTGGTCCCGTAAATCAGCCCCAGCATTTT. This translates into CASKLGPVNQPQHF.

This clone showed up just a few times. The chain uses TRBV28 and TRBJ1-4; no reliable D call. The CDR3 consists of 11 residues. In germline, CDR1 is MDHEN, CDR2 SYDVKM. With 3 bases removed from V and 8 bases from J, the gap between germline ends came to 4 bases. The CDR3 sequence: CASSFGEKLFF. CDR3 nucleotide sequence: TGTGCCAGCAGTTTTGGGGAAAAACTGTTTTTT.

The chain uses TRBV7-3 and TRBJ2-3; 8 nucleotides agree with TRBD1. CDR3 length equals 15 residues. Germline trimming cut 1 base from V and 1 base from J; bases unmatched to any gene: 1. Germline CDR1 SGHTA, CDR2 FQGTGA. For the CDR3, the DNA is TGTGCCAGCAGCTTAAGGGGACAGGGCACAGATACGCAGTATTTT. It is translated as CASSLRGQGTDTQYF.

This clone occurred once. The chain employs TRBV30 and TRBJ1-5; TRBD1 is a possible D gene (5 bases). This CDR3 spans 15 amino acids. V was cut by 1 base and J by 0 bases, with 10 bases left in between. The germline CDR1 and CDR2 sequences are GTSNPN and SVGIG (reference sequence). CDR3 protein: CAWSAGDYSNQPQHF. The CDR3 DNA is TGTGCCTGGAGTGCGGGGGATTATAGCAATCAGCCCCAGCATTTT. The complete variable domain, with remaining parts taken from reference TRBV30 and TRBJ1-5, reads SQTIHQWPATLVQPVGSPLSLECTVEGTSNPNLYWYRQAAGRGLQLLFYSVGIGQISSEVPQNLSASRPQDRQFILSSKKLLLSDSGFYLCAWSAGDYSNQPQHFGDGTRLSIL.

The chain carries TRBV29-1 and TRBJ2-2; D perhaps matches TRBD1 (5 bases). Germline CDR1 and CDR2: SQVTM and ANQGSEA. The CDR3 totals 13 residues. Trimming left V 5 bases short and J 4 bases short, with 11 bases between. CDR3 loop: CSVCDSSTGELFF. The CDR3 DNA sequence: TGCAGCGTTTGCGACAGCTCCACCGGGGAGCTGTTTTTT.

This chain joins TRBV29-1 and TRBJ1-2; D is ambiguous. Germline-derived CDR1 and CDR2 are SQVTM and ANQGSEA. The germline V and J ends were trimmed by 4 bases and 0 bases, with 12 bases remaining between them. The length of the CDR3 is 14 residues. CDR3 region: CSVALLSPNYGYTF. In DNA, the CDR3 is TGCAGCGTTGCTCTATTGTCCCCTAACTATGGCTACACCTTC.

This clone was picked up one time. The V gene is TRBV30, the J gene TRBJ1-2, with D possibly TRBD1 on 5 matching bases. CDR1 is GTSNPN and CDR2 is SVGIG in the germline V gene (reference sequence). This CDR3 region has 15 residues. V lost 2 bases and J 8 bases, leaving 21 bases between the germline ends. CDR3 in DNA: TGTGCCTGGAGTCCGGGACTCCCAGTGGAGAGGGGCTACACCTTC. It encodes CAWSPGLPVERGYTF.

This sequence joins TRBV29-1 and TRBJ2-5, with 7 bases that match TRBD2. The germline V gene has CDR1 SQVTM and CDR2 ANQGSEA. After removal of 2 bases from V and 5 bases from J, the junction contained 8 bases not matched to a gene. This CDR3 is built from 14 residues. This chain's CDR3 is CSVEYRGVGETQYF. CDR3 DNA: TGCAGCGTTGAATATCGGGGGGTTGGGGAGACCCAGTACTTC.

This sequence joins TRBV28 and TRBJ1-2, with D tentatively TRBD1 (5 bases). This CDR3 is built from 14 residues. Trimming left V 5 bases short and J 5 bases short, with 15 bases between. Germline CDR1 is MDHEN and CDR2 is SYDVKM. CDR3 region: CASSPGTAKYGYTF. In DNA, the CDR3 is TGTGCCAGCAGTCCTGGGACCGCAAAGTATGGCTACACCTTC.

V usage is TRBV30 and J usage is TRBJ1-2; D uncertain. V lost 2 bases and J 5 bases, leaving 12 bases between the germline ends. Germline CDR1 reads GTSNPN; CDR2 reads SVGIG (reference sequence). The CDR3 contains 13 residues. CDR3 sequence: CAWSLGQRYGYTF. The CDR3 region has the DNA TGTGCCTGGAGTCTCGGCCAGAGGTATGGCTACACCTTC.

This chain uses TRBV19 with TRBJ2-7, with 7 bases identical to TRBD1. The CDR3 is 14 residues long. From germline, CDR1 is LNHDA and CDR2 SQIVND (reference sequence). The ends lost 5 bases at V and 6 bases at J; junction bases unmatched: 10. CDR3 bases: TGTGCCAGTAGTTCCCGAGAGGGGGCCGGCGAGCAGTACTTC. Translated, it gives CASSSREGAGEQYF.

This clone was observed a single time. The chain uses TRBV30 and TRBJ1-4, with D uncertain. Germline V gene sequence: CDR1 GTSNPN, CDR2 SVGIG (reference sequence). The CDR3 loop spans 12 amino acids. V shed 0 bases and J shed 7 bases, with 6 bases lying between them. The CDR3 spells CAWSVLTEKLFF. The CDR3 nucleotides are TGTGCCTGGAGTGTGTTGACTGAAAAACTGTTTTTT.

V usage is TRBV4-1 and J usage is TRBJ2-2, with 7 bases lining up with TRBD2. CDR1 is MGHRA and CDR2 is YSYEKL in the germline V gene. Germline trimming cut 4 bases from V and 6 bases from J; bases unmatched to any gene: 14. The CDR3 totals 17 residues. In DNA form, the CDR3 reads TGCGCCAGCAGCCTTCTAGACGCCGGACTAGTTCCCGGGGAGCTGTTTTTT. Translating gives CASSLLDAGLVPGELFF.

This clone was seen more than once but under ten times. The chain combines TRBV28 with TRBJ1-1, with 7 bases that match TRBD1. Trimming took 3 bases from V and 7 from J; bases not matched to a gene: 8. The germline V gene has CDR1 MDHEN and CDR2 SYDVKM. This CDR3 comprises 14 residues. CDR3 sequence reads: CASSFPGDRIEAFF. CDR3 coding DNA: TGTGCCAGCAGTTTCCCCGGGGACAGAATTGAAGCTTTCTTT.

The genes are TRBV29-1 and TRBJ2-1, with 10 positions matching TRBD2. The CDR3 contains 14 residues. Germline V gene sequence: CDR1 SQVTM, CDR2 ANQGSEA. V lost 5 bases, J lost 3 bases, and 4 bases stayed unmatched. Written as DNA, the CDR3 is TGCAGCGTTTTTAGGACTAGCGGCTACAATGAGCAGTTCTTC. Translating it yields CSVFRTSGYNEQFF.

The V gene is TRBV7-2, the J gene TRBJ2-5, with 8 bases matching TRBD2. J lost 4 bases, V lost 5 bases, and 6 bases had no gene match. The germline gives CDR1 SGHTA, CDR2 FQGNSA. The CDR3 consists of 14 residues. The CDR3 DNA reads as TGTGCCAGCAGCGGGACTAGTAGTCGAGAGACCCAGTACTTC. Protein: CASSGTSSRETQYF.

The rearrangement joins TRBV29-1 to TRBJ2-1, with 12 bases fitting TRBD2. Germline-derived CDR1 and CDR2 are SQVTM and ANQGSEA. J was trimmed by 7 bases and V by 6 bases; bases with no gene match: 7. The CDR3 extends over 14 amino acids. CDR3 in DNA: TGCAGCGTCGCGTTCGGACTAGCGGGAAATGAGCAGTTCTTC. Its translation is CSVAFGLAGNEQFF.

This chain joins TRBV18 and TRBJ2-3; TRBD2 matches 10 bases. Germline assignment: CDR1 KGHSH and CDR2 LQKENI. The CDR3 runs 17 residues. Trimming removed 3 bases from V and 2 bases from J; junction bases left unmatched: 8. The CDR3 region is CASSPTTSGFTTDTQYF. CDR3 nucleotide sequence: TGTGCCAGCTCACCTACGACTAGCGGGTTTACCACAGATACGCAGTATTTT.

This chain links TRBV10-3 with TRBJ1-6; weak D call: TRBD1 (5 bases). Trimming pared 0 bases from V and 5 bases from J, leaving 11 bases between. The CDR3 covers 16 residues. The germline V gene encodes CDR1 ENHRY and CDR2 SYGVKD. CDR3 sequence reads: CAISESWGPNNSPLHF. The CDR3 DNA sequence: TGTGCCATCAGTGAGTCGTGGGGACCGAATAATTCACCCCTCCACTTT.

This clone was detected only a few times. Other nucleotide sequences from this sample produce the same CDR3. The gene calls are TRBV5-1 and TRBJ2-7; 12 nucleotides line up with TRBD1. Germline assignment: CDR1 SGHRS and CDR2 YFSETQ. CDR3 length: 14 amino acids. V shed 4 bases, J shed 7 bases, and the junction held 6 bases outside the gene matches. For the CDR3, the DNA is TGCGCCAGCAGCCCCGGGACAGGGGGCGGGGAGCAGTACTTC. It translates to CASSPGTGGGEQYF.

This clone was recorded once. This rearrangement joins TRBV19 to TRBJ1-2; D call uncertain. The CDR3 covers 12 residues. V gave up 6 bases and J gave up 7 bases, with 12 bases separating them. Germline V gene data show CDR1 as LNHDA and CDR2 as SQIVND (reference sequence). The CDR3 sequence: CASSPSFGGYTF. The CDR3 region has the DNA TGTGCCAGTAGCCCCTCGTTTGGTGGCTACACCTTC. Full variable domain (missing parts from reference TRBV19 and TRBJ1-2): DGGITQSPKYLFRKEGQNVTLSCEQNLNHDAMYWYRQDPGQGLRLIYYSQIVNDFQKGDIAEGYSVSREKKESFPLTVTSAQKNPTAFYLCASSPSFGGYTFGSGTRLTVV.

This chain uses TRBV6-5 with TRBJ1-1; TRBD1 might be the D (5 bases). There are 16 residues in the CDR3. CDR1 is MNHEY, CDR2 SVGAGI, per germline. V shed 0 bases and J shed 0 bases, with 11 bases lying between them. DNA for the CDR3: TGTGCCAGCAGTTACTCAGTCGGCAGGGTGAACACTGAAGCTTTCTTT. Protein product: CASSYSVGRVNTEAFF.